These 23 T cell receptor beta chains came from one sample sequenced in a study of OX40 agonist ivuxolimab in advanced cancers. Sequenced by immunoSEQ multiplex PCR; TCRdb stores in-frame clones only, minus some. The table includes over 95,000 clones, around 90% detected once. The sequencing here drew on CD4+ or CD8+ T cells sorted from blood, taken in a trial of the OX40 agonist ivuxolimab. The receptor source for this set is an adult with an advanced solid tumor such as melanoma, head and neck, liver or kidney cancer.

The chain is built from TRBV7-9 and TRBJ2-5, with 7 bases lining up with TRBD2. This CDR3 has 13 amino acids. Germline CDR1 and CDR2: SEHNR and FQNEAQ (reference sequence). The ends lost 7 bases at V and 4 bases at J; junction bases unmatched: 6. The CDR3 DNA reads TGTGCCAGCACCATTTCGGGGGGAGAGACCCAGTACTTC. Protein sequence: CASTISGGETQYF.

This clone has just a few counts. This chain uses TRBV6-1 with TRBJ1-5; 10 bases fit TRBD1. The V gene end was trimmed by 6 bases and the J gene end by 6 bases; junction bases not matched to a gene: 5. The CDR3 runs to 14 residues. CDR1 is MNHNS and CDR2 is SASEGT in the germline V gene. CDR3 nucleotides: TGTGCCAGCAGACCGACAGGGGGCGGTCAGCCCCAGCATTTT. This encodes CASRPTGGGQPQHF.

The chain joins TRBV5-1 to TRBJ1-4; 7 bases agree with TRBD1. The CDR3 covers 15 residues. Unmatched junction bases numbered 3, after V lost 0 bases and J lost 4 bases. CDR1 is SGHRS, CDR2 YFSETQ, per germline. The CDR3: CASSLAGQLNEKLFF. CDR3 DNA: TGCGCCAGCAGCTTGGCGGGACAGCTTAATGAAAAACTGTTTTTT.

This sequence joins TRBV30 and TRBJ2-5; 8 nucleotides line up with TRBD2. There are 16 residues in the CDR3. CDR1 and CDR2 (germline): GTSNPN, SVGIG (reference sequence). With 0 bases clipped from V and 9 bases from J, the junction kept 15 bases outside the gene matches. CDR3 bases: TGTGCCTGGAGTGTAGGGAATAGCGGGGCACCGGGGGCCCAGTACTTC. This codes for CAWSVGNSGAPGAQYF.

This rearrangement joins TRBV10-1 to TRBJ1-1, with unresolved D. In germline, CDR1 is WNHNN, CDR2 SYGVQD (reference sequence). This CDR3 is built from 14 residues. V lost 6 bases and J lost 1, with 12 bases in between. The CDR3 here is CASSGRRTNTEAFF. CDR3 nucleotides: TGCGCCAGCAGCGGGCGGCGGACGAACACTGAAGCTTTCTTT.

The rearrangement uses TRBV14 and TRBJ2-1; 12 bases agree with TRBD2. This CDR3 has 15 amino acids. The ends lost 1 base at V and 7 bases at J; junction bases unmatched: 2. Germline V gives CDR1 SGHDN, CDR2 FVKESK. The chain's CDR3 is CASSQGLAGVNEQFF. The CDR3 DNA sequence: TGTGCCAGCAGCCAAGGACTAGCGGGGGTTAATGAGCAGTTCTTC.

The chain links TRBV15 to TRBJ1-3; 8 bases match TRBD1. Germline V gene data show CDR1 as LNHNV and CDR2 as YYDKDF (reference sequence). The V and J ends lost 5 bases and 4 bases, in that order; junction bases with no gene match: 7. This CDR3 region has 15 residues. The CDR3 sequence: CATSDRQGLGNTIYF. CDR3 in DNA: TGTGCCACCAGCGACCGACAGGGGCTCGGAAACACCATATATTTT.

The CDR3 sequence: CASGRQDGGVQYF. The DNA for the CDR3 is TGTGCCAGCGGAAGACAGGACGGGGGGGTTCAGTACTTC. V usage is TRBV25-1 and J usage is TRBJ2-4; 8 nucleotides match TRBD2. Germline loops: CDR1 MGHDK, CDR2 SYGVNS. The CDR3 covers 13 residues. Losses at the gene ends were 8 bases for V and 11 bases for J; bases not matched to a gene: 11.

The chain couples TRBV9 to TRBJ2-3, with 10 positions matching TRBD2. Germline V gene data show CDR1 as SGDLS and CDR2 as YYNGEE. The CDR3 extends over 17 amino acids. With 0 bases clipped from V and 2 bases from J, the junction kept 6 bases outside the gene matches. This CDR3 reads CASSVVGSGGPTDTQYF. CDR3 nucleotides: TGTGCCAGCAGCGTAGTGGGTAGCGGGGGGCCCACAGATACGCAGTATTTT.

This chain uses TRBV7-2 with TRBJ1-1; D uncertain. This CDR3 has 13 amino acids. Trimming took off 0 bases at V and 6 bases at J, with 8 bases between the two ends. Germline V gives CDR1 SGHTA, CDR2 FQGNSA. The CDR3 coding sequence is TGTGCCAGCAGCTTAGCTCGGTTCTCTGAAGCTTTCTTT. It specifies CASSLARFSEAFF.

The chain uses TRBV11-3 and TRBJ1-3, with TRBD1 matching 9 bases. J was trimmed by 2 bases and V by 5 bases; bases with no gene match: 4. There are 15 residues in the CDR3. Germline CDR1 and CDR2: SGHNT and YENEEA. Written as DNA, the CDR3 is TGTGCCAGCAGCCGCGGACAGGGGACTGGAAACACCATATATTTT. Its translation: CASSRGQGTGNTIYF.

The chain has TRBV6-1 and TRBJ2-2; perhaps TRBD2 as D (5 bases). Germline V gene sequence: CDR1 MNHNS, CDR2 SASEGT. The V end lost 2 bases, the J end lost 7 bases, and 20 bases lay between the germline ends. The CDR3 sequence is 17 residues long. CDR3 nucleotide sequence: TGTGCCAGCAGTGAAAGTCAGTTTACGGGGATGGGCGGGGAGCTGTTTTTT. Its translation: CASSESQFTGMGGELFF.

V usage is TRBV6-6 and J usage is TRBJ2-5; D is perhaps TRBD1 or TRBD2 (6 bases each). This CDR3 is built from 14 residues. The germline CDR1 and CDR2 sequences are MNHNY and SVGAGI (reference sequence). Trimming removed 8 bases at V and 1 base at J, with 14 bases between. Written as DNA, the CDR3 is TGTGCCAGCTCGAATGGGGGGCGCCAAGAGACCCAGTACTTC. Protein: CASSNGGRQETQYF.

J is TRBJ2-2 and V is TRBV11-2; perhaps TRBD1 as D (5 bases). The germline CDR1 and CDR2 sequences are SGHAT and FQNNGV. Trimming took off 3 bases at V and 5 bases at J, with 10 bases between the two ends. The CDR3 is 14 amino acids. The CDR3 coding sequence is TGTGCCAGCAGCTTTGTTGCAGGGACCGGGGAGCTGTTTTTT. This translates into CASSFVAGTGELFF.

As DNA, the CDR3 is TGTGCCAGTAGACAGGCAACTAATGAAAAACTGTTTTTT. Residues: CASRQATNEKLFF. This sequence joins TRBV19 and TRBJ1-4; D is perhaps TRBD1 (5 bases). This CDR3 is 13 amino acids long. Germline loops: CDR1 LNHDA, CDR2 SQIVND (reference sequence). V was trimmed by 6 bases and J by 0 bases, leaving 5 bases between them.

The chain joins TRBV30 to TRBJ1-6; 9 positions match TRBD1. The ends lost 2 bases at V and 10 bases at J; junction bases unmatched: 6. The CDR3 has 14 residues. Germline V gives CDR1 GTSNPN, CDR2 SVGIG (reference sequence). The CDR3: CAWSPGQGKSPLHF. For the CDR3, the DNA is TGTGCCTGGAGTCCGGGACAGGGCAAATCACCCCTCCACTTT.

The V and J genes are TRBV15 and TRBJ2-1; 7 bases match TRBD1. Germline V gene sequence: CDR1 LNHNV, CDR2 YYDKDF (reference sequence). CDR3 length: 13 amino acids. V shed 7 bases, J shed 4 bases, and the junction held 4 bases outside the gene matches. CDR3 region: CATKDRSYNEQFF. In DNA, the CDR3 is TGTGCCACCAAGGACAGGTCTTACAATGAGCAGTTCTTC.

The CDR3 region has the DNA TGTGCCAGCAGCCCTAGCGGGGGTCGGGGGGAGCTGTTTTTT. Its protein product is CASSPSGGRGELFF. V and J are TRBV7-8 and TRBJ2-2; 10 bases are a match to TRBD2. CDR3 size: 14 residues. Trimming at V came to 5 bases and at J to 8 bases, leaving 5 bases not matched to a gene. Germline V CDR1 and CDR2: SGHVS, FQNEAQ.

The chain employs TRBV28 and TRBJ1-6, with a possible D match to TRBD1 (5 bases). Trimming pared 7 bases from V and 6 bases from J, leaving 16 bases between. This CDR3 region has 15 residues. Germline V gene lookup returns CDR1 MDHEN and CDR2 SYDVKM. CDR3 amino acids: CASKRTREGNSPLHF. CDR3 bases: TGTGCCAGCAAAAGGACAAGGGAAGGTAATTCACCCCTCCACTTT. Full variable domain (outside the CDR3, taken from reference TRBV28 and TRBJ1-6): DVKVTQSSRYLVKRTGEKVFLECVQDMDHENMFWYRQDPGLGLRLIYFSYDVKMKEKGDIPEGYSVSREKKERFSLILESASTNQTSMYLCASKRTREGNSPLHFGNGTRLTVT.

The V and J genes are TRBV4-3 and TRBJ1-5, with 7 bases aligning to TRBD1. The CDR3 is 13 amino acids. Germline V CDR1 and CDR2: LGHNA, YSLEER. V lost 4 bases to trimming and J lost 11 bases; unmatched junction nucleotides: 8. Here the CDR3 reads CASSRETGKAQHF. CDR3 coding DNA: TGCGCCAGCAGCCGAGAGACAGGGAAGGCCCAGCATTTT.

The chain joins TRBV28 to TRBJ2-7; 10 nucleotides agree with TRBD1. The CDR3 contains 12 residues. Per germline, CDR1 MDHEN and CDR2 SYDVKM. J lost 4 bases, V lost 6 bases, and 0 bases had no gene match. The DNA of the CDR3 is TGTGCCAGCAGGGGACAGGGGTACGAGCAGTACTTC. Translating gives CASRGQGYEQYF.

This rearrangement joins TRBV18 to TRBJ2-5; D unresolved. Trimming left V 0 bases short and J 0 bases short, with 5 bases between. This CDR3 comprises 14 residues. Germline loops: CDR1 KGHSH, CDR2 LQKENI. Written as DNA, the CDR3 is TGTGCCAGCTCACCACCGCACCACCAAGAGACCCAGTACTTC. Translated: CASSPPHHQETQYF.

This clone was seen only once. V gene TRBV7-2 combines with J gene TRBJ2-3, with 7 bases lining up with TRBD1. V was pared by 5 bases and J by 1 base, with 12 bases of the junction left unmatched. Germline lookup yields CDR1 SGHTA and CDR2 FQGNSA. The CDR3 length is 17 residues. CDR3 sequence: CASSSQGGGAGTDTQYF. The CDR3 DNA reads as TGTGCCAGCAGCAGCCAAGGGGGCGGCGCCGGCACAGATACGCAGTATTTT.